This TCR beta chain stems from a study of shared clonotypes between healthy human individuals. Findings and caveats of the study: Clonotypes shared by all four sorted-subset donors had higher generation probabilities than non-shared clonotypes. Clonotype sharing across a few donors was observed for approximately 5% of naive CD4 clonotypes. Expectations were that clonotype sharing among donors would be affected by sequencing depth.

The CDR3 contains 15 residues. The V and J ends lost 0 bases and 1 base, in that order; junction bases with no gene match: 2. CDR1 and CDR2 (germline): SEHNR, FQNEAQ (reference sequence). Comments on this clone: Its antigen remains unidentified. Within the sample, other DNA sequences also encode this same CDR3.

Positively selected for CCR7, the CD45RO-negative cells used as naive CD8 cells excluded terminally differentiated effector memory CD45RA+ cells. This table comes from immunoSEQ multiplex PCR, and its TCRdb copy is limited to in-frame clones, with some not included. The sample yields millions of clones, about 93% seen once. This clonotype was obtained from a man aged 18 to 29 in good health. Some clones in this sample may be carry-over from other donors' samples. This chain joins TRBV7-9 and TRBJ1-1; 7 positions agree with TRBD1. Sequencing input: naive CD8+ T cells from PBMCs. The CDR3: CASSLAQGENTEAFF. The CDR3, as DNA: TGTGCCAGCAGCTTAGCCCAGGGGGAGAACACTGAAGCTTTCTTT.